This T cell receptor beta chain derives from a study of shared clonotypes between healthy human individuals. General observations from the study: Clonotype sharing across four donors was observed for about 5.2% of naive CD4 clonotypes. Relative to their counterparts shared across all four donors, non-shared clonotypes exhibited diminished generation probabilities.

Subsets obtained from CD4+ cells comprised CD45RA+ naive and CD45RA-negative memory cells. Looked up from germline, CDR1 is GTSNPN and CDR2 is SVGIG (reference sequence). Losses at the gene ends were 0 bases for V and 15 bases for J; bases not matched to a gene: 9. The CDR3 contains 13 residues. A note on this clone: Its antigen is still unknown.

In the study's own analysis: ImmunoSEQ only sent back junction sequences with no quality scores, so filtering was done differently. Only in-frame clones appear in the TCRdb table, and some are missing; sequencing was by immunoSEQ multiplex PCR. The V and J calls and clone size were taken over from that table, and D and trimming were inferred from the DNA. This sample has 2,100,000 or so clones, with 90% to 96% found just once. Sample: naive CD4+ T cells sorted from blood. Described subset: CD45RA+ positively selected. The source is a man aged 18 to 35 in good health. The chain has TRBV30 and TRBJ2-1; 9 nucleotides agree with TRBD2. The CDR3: CAWSVRGGGAPFF. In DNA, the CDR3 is TGTGCCTGGAGTGTCAGGGGCGGGGGGGCGCCGTTCTTC.